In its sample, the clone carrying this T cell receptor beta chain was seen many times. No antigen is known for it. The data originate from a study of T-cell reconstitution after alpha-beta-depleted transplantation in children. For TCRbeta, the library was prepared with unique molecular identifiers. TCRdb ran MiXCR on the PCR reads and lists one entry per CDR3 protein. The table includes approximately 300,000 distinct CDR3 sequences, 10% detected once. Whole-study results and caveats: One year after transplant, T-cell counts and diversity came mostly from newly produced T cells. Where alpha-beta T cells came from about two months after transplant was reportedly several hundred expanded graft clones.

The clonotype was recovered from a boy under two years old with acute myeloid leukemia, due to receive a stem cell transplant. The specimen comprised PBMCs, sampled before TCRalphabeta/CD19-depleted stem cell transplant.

CDR3 DNA sequence: TGCAGCGCCCTACTCCGCCCCCGGGACCCGTTCGGTTATAGCTCCTACGAGCAGTACTTC. Its protein product is CSALLRPRDPFGYSSYEQYF. This chain uses TRBV29-1 with TRBJ2-7; D could derive from TRBD1 or TRBD2 (5 bases each). Per the germline V gene, CDR1 is SQVTM and CDR2 is ANQGSEA. Trimming left V 7 bases short and J 0 bases short, with 34 bases between. The CDR3 totals 20 residues.